A single sample is the source of the 26 T cell receptor beta chains below, sequenced in a study of T cells after posttransplantation cyclophosphamide (dated by TCRdb to 2016 to 2017). The method was the immunoSEQ multiplex PCR assay. TCRdb stores this immuneACCESS table with in-frame sequences only. Part of the clones is absent; in the studies checked, under half of the shortfall reflects unresolved V genes, and no reason is known for the rest. The table for this sample lists 9,500 to 10,000 clones; roughly 90% of them were counted only once. Under 30% of the sample belongs to the ten largest clones. Explained via the paper, the time point label denotes: posttransplant day relative to BM transplant. The control group consisted of roughly 11 patients who received myeloablative marrow transplants with methotrexate plus a calcineurin inhibitor and who were sampled 1 year after transplant. This material consisted of PBMCs, taken after an allogeneic stem cell transplant with a calcineurin inhibitor and methotrexate. These receptors came from a young adult male patient who received an allogeneic stem cell transplant from an unrelated donor, was CMV-positive, and had no GVHD. After transplantation, some T cells may belong to the graft donor instead of the recipient.

The chain combines TRBV7-9 with TRBJ1-4; 8 bases agree with TRBD1. This CDR3 has 15 residues. The germline V gene encodes CDR1 SEHNR and CDR2 FQNEAQ (reference sequence). With V trimmed by 5 bases and J by 5 bases, 7 bases remained unmatched. Here the CDR3 reads CASSPATGENEKLFF. CDR3 bases: TGTGCCAGCAGCCCCGCGACAGGGGAGAATGAAAAACTGTTTTTT.

Here the CDR3 DNA reads TGCGCCAGCAGCCAACCCGGGACAGGGGAAATCTATGGCTACACCTTC. This translates into CASSQPGTGEIYGYTF. V is TRBV4-1 and J is TRBJ1-2, with TRBD1 identical over 10 bases. The germline gives CDR1 MGHRA, CDR2 YSYEKL. With V trimmed by 2 bases and J by 4 bases, 7 bases remained unmatched. There are 16 residues in the CDR3.

The rearrangement uses TRBV29-1 and TRBJ2-2, with 15 positions matching TRBD2. V shed 7 bases, J shed 6 bases, and the junction held 3 bases outside the gene matches. This CDR3 is 14 amino acids long. Germline assignment: CDR1 SQVTM and CDR2 ANQGSEA. CDR3 nucleotides: TGCAGCGGGGGACTAGCGGGAGGATCCGGGGAGCTGTTTTTT. This sequence encodes CSGGLAGGSGELFF.

CDR3 in amino acids: CASSPRTGMSFF. The CDR3 DNA reads as TGTGCCAGTAGTCCCCGGACAGGGATGAGCTTCTTT. The chain employs TRBV19 and TRBJ1-1; TRBD1 matches at 8 bases. The J segment lost 14 bases and the V segment lost 5 bases, leaving 10 bases of the junction unmatched. There are 12 residues in the CDR3. Germline V CDR1 and CDR2: LNHDA, SQIVND (reference sequence).

J is TRBJ1-2 and V is TRBV27; TRBD1 aligns across 9 bases. V trimming: 6 bases; J trimming: 4 bases; junction bases outside the gene matches: 3. CDR3 size: 13 residues. Germline CDR1 is MNHEY and CDR2 is SMNVEV (reference sequence). The CDR3 here is CASRGQGSYGYTF. The CDR3 DNA reads TGTGCCAGCAGGGGACAGGGATCCTATGGCTACACCTTC.

This chain links TRBV27 with TRBJ2-1; 7 bases align to TRBD2. The CDR3 extends over 16 amino acids. With 0 bases clipped from V and 10 bases from J, the junction kept 12 bases outside the gene matches. Germline V CDR1 and CDR2: MNHEY, SMNVEV (reference sequence). In DNA, the CDR3 is TGTGCCAGCAGTTTATCTTCTCGTCCGGGAGGTTTCGAGCAGTTCTTC. It yields the protein CASSLSSRPGGFEQFF.

The chain recombines TRBV5-8 with TRBJ2-7, with 8 nucleotides matching TRBD2. Germline CDR1 and CDR2: SGHTS and YDEGEE. The junction had 9 bases not matched to a gene; V was cut back by 4 bases and J by 0 bases. There are 16 residues in the CDR3. The CDR3 bases are TGTGCCAGCAGCATATTTCGGGGGGGGATCTCCTACGAGCAGTACGTC. Its translation is CASSIFRGGISYEQYV.

The chain has TRBV5-1 and TRBJ2-5; the match to TRBD2 covers 10 bases. In germline, CDR1 is SGHRS, CDR2 YFSETQ. Losses at the gene ends were 3 bases for V and 4 bases for J; bases not matched to a gene: 6. The CDR3 has 15 residues. DNA of the CDR3: TGCGCCAGCAGCTCCCTAGCGGGAGAGGGAGAGACCCAGTACTTC. Its translation is CASSSLAGEGETQYF.

The chain recombines TRBV7-8 with TRBJ1-3; 7 positions agree with TRBD1. The germline CDR1 and CDR2 sequences are SGHVS and FQNEAQ. This CDR3 has 15 amino acids. Trimming cost V 5 bases and J 1 base; bases outside gene matches: 5. CDR3 coding DNA: TGTGCCAGCAGCCCGACAGGGAAATCTGGAAACACCATATATTTT. Translation gives CASSPTGKSGNTIYF.

The chain recombines TRBV7-4 with TRBJ1-4, with TRBD1 as a possible D gene (5 bases). Germline lookup yields CDR1 SGHVT and CDR2 SQSDAQ. The germline V and J ends were trimmed by 7 bases and 7 bases, with 22 bases remaining between them. This CDR3 region has 16 residues. The CDR3 sequence: CASTRAGDGIGEKLFF. CDR3 DNA sequence: TGTGCCAGCACACGGGCGGGGGATGGCATCGGTGAAAAACTGTTTTTT.

The V and J genes are TRBV4-2 and TRBJ2-1; D is undetermined. CDR1 and CDR2 (germline): LGHNA, YNFKEQ. The CDR3 is 13 residues long. V was pared by 4 bases and J by 8 bases, with 12 bases between. The CDR3 bases are TGTGCCAGCAGCCCTGAACCTACGGATGAGCAGTTCTTC. Residues: CASSPEPTDEQFF.

This clone was seen only a few times. The chain links TRBV28 to TRBJ1-4, with a possible D match to TRBD1 (5 bases). V was clipped by 6 bases and J by 2 bases, with 13 bases between them. The CDR3 loop spans 15 amino acids. Germline-derived CDR1 and CDR2 are MDHEN and SYDVKM. The CDR3 sequence: CASRGSGGTNEKLFF. CDR3 coding DNA: TGTGCCAGCAGAGGGTCGGGGGGGACTAATGAAAAACTGTTTTTT.

The chain links TRBV28 to TRBJ2-7, with 8 bases that match TRBD1. CDR1 and CDR2 from the germline V gene are MDHEN and SYDVKM. Losses at the gene ends were 5 bases for V and 12 bases for J; bases not matched to a gene: 9. This CDR3 contains 12 residues. The CDR3 sequence: CASSQTGATGYV. The CDR3 nucleotides are TGTGCCAGCAGTCAGACAGGGGCTACCGGGTACGTC.

This clone appeared once. The genes are TRBV5-6 and TRBJ2-7, with 10 bases matching TRBD1. J lost 2 bases, V lost 2 bases, and 4 bases had no gene match. This CDR3 has 15 amino acids. Germline CDR1 and CDR2: SGHDT and YYEEEE. CDR3 in DNA: TGTGCCAGCAGCTTCGGACAGGGGGAGCCCTACGAGCAGTACGTC. It is translated as CASSFGQGEPYEQYV.

This chain joins TRBV4-1 and TRBJ2-2; the D gene is possibly TRBD1 (5 bases). Trimming left V 0 bases short and J 7 bases short, with 6 bases between. From germline, CDR1 is MGHRA and CDR2 YSYEKL. The CDR3 is 13 amino acids. The DNA for the CDR3 is TGCGCCAGCAGCCAAGAGCAGGGCGGGGAGCTGTTTTTT. Translation: CASSQEQGGELFF.

The chain is built from TRBV5-4 and TRBJ1-5, with TRBD1 as a possible D gene (5 bases). The length of the CDR3 is 15 residues. Germline V CDR1 and CDR2: SGHNT, YYREEE (reference sequence). Trimming stripped 2 bases from V and 5 bases from J, with 14 bases between. The CDR3: CASSFGGGFDQPQHF. The CDR3 region has the DNA TGTGCCAGCAGCTTTGGGGGGGGGTTTGATCAGCCCCAGCATTTT.

Here the CDR3 reads CASSPLTSEYYNEQFF. The CDR3 nucleotides read TGCGCCAGCAGCCCGTTAACTAGCGAATACTACAATGAGCAGTTCTTC. The chain links TRBV5-1 to TRBJ2-1, with TRBD2 identical over 7 bases. With 4 bases clipped from V and 3 bases from J, the junction kept 10 bases outside the gene matches. This CDR3 is 16 amino acids long. Per germline, CDR1 SGHRS and CDR2 YFSETQ. The full variable domain, in which reference TRBV5-1 and TRBJ2-1 provide the parts outside the CDR3, is KAGVTQTPRYLIKTRGQQVTLSCSPISGHRSVSWYQQTPGQGLQFLFEYFSETQRNKGNFPGRFSGRQFSNSRSEMNVSTLELGDSALYLCASSPLTSEYYNEQFFGPGTRLTVL.

The CDR3 here is CASSSQGARYGYTF. The CDR3 DNA reads as TGTGCCAGCAGCTCCCAGGGGGCGAGGTATGGCTACACCTTC. The rearrangement uses TRBV7-2 and TRBJ1-2; TRBD1 matches 8 bases. The germline V gene encodes CDR1 SGHTA and CDR2 FQGNSA. This CDR3 spans 14 amino acids. After removal of 4 bases from V and 5 bases from J, the junction contained 6 bases not matched to a gene.

The chain carries TRBV19 and TRBJ2-6; 10 bases are a match to TRBD1. With V trimmed by 3 bases and J by 0 bases, 8 bases remained unmatched. The germline V gene has CDR1 LNHDA and CDR2 SQIVND (reference sequence). The CDR3 spans 19 residues. In nucleotides, the CDR3 is TGTGCCAGTAGTATTCAGCCGGGACAGGGGAGCTCTGGGGCCAACGTCCTGACTTTC. Protein sequence: CASSIQPGQGSSGANVLTF.

This clone was found a few times. J is TRBJ2-7 and V is TRBV18, with TRBD2 identical over 7 bases. This CDR3 comprises 12 residues. Germline V gives CDR1 KGHSH, CDR2 LQKENI. With 5 bases clipped from V and 4 bases from J, the junction kept 2 bases outside the gene matches. The CDR3 DNA reads TGTGCCAGCTCAGCCGGGAGGTACGAGCAGTACGTC. It translates to CASSAGRYEQYV.

The rearrangement joins TRBV6-5 to TRBJ2-7; 8 positions agree with TRBD1. CDR3 length: 14 residues. Germline-derived CDR1 and CDR2 are MNHEY and SVGAGI. The V and J ends lost 5 bases and 4 bases, in that order; junction bases with no gene match: 7. The CDR3 region is CASSRGQGPYEQYF. The CDR3, as DNA: TGTGCCAGCAGTCGAGGACAGGGACCTTACGAGCAGTACTTC.

V is TRBV5-5 and J is TRBJ2-7; D possibly corresponds to TRBD2 (6 bases). Germline values: CDR1 SGHKS, CDR2 YYEKEE (reference sequence). This CDR3 has 16 amino acids. Trimming took 4 bases from V and 3 from J, leaving 20 bases between them. This CDR3 is CASSPSVRRALYEQYF. DNA for the CDR3: TGTGCCAGCAGCCCATCTGTTAGGAGGGCCCTCTACGAGCAGTACTTC.

The rearrangement joins TRBV7-9 to TRBJ2-5; 12 bases match TRBD2. Per the germline V gene, CDR1 is SEHNR and CDR2 is FQNEAQ (reference sequence). The CDR3 runs to 15 residues. Trimming at V came to 5 bases and at J to 5 bases, leaving 6 bases not matched to a gene. The CDR3 DNA reads TGTGCCAGCAGCCGGACTAGCGGGACGGGGGAGACCCAGTACTTC. It is translated as CASSRTSGTGETQYF.

The chain combines TRBV6-4 with TRBJ2-2; possibly TRBD1 for D (5 bases). CDR3 length equals 15 residues. The germline CDR1 and CDR2 sequences are MRHNA and SNTAGT. With 2 bases removed from V and 6 bases from J, the gap between germline ends came to 13 bases. This CDR3 reads CASSDIGEGAGELFF. Here the CDR3 DNA reads TGTGCCAGCAGTGACATAGGGGAAGGAGCCGGGGAGCTGTTTTTT.

This chain links TRBV7-3 with TRBJ2-1, with 7 bases that match TRBD2. The CDR3 consists of 16 residues. Germline CDR1 SGHTA, CDR2 FQGTGA. With 5 bases clipped from V and 8 bases from J, the junction kept 15 bases outside the gene matches. The CDR3: CASSPPGRESTDEQFF. CDR3 sequence (DNA): TGTGCCAGCAGCCCTCCGGGGCGGGAGAGTACCGATGAGCAGTTCTTC.

V usage is TRBV4-1 and J usage is TRBJ2-2; 9 positions agree with TRBD1. The CDR3 totals 15 residues. V lost 3 bases, J lost 7 bases, and 6 bases stayed unmatched. Germline CDR1 and CDR2: MGHRA and YSYEKL. The DNA for the CDR3 is TGCGCCAGCAGCCAGAGGGGACAGGGAGGCGGGGAGCTGTTTTTT. This sequence encodes CASSQRGQGGGELFF.